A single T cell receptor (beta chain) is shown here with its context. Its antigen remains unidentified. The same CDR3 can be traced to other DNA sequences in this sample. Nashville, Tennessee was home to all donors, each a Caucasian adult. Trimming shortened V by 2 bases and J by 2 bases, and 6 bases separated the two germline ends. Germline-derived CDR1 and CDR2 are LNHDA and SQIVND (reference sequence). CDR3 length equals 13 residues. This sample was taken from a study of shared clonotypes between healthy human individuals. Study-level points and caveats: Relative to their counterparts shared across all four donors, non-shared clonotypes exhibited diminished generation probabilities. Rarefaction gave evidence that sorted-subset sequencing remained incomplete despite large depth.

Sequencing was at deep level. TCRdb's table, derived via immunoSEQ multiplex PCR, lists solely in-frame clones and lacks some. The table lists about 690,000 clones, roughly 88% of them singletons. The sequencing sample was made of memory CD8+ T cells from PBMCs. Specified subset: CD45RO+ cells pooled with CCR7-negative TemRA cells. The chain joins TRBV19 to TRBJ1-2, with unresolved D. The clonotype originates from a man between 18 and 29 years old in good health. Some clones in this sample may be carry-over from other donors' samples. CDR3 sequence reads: CASSISLNYGYTF. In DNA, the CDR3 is TGTGCCAGTAGTATATCCCTGAACTATGGCTACACCTTC.